This record concerns one TCR beta chain sequence. The antigen is not known. About 33,000 T cell genomes (approximately 0.2 ug DNA) went into each sorted-subset replicate. Repertoires were generated with immunoSEQ multiplex PCR, while TCRdb's copy carries only in-frame clones and drops some. The repertoire holds some 350,000 clones, with 74% as singletons. This CDR3 region has 15 residues. This specimen belongs to a study of shared clonotypes between healthy human individuals. Study-wide points: An anticipated effect of sequencing depth on clonotype sharing among donors was recognized.

The sample was memory CD4+ T cells sorted from blood. This sample's subset: CD45RA-negative fraction. This receptor was taken from a man aged 30 to 45 in good health. The V gene is TRBV21-1, the J gene TRBJ2-7; no check of the table's D call, TRBD2, against the DNA was made. TRBV21-1 represents a pseudogene. CDR3 loop: CASSDGTSGSYEQYF. CDR3 bases: TGTGCCAGCAGCGATGGGACTAGCGGGTCCTACGAGCAGTACTTC.